This T cell receptor (beta chain) was identified during a study of PD-1 blockade in classical Hodgkin lymphoma. Between the trimmed V and J ends, which lost 5 bases and 0 bases, there was a span of 13 bases. In germline, CDR1 is MNHNY, CDR2 SVGAGI (reference sequence). The CDR3 runs 15 residues. Time point defined: cycle 4 day 1 (C4D1), after more than 5 weeks of nivolumab. Each of the patients experienced relapse following autologous stem cell transplantation, and their brentuximab vedotin exposure differed. The data were produced by immunoSEQ multiplex PCR, yet TCRdb's version contains in-frame clones alone and is incomplete. This sample yields several thousand clones, of which over 80% are seen a single time; 25% to 35% belongs to the top ten.

The chain links TRBV6-6 to TRBJ1-1; D might be TRBD1 (5 bases). The TCR sequence derives from a human donor with classical Hodgkin lymphoma. Sequenced material: peripheral blood mononuclear cells (PBMCs), taken before the fourth cycle of nivolumab. In DNA form, the CDR3 reads TGTGCCAGCAGTCCCTCGGGGCCTCTGAACACTGAAGCTTTCTTT. This translates into CASSPSGPLNTEAFF.